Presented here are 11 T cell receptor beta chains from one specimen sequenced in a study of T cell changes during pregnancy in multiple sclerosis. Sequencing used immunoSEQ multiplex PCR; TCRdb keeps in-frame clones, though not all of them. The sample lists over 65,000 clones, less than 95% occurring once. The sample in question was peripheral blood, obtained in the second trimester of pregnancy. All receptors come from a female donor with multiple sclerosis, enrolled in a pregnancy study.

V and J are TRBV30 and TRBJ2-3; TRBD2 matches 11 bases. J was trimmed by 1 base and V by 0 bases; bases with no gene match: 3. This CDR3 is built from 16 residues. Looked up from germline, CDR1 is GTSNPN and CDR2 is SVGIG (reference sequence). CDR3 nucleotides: TGTGCCTGGAGTGTACTACTAGCGGGGGGCACAGATACGCAGTATTTT. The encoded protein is CAWSVLLAGGTDTQYF.

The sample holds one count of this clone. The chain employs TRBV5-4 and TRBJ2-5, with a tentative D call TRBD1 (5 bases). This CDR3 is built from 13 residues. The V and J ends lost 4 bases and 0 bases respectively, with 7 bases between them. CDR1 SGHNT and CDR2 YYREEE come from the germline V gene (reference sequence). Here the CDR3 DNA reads TGTGCCAGCAGCGAGGACAACCAAGAGACCCAGTACTTC. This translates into CASSEDNQETQYF. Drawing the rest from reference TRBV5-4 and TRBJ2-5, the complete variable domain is ETGVTQSPTHLIKTRGQQVTLRCSSQSGHNTVSWYQQALGQGPQFIFQYYREEENGRGNFPPRFSGLQFPNYSSELNVNALELDDSALYLCASSEDNQETQYFGPGTRLLVL.

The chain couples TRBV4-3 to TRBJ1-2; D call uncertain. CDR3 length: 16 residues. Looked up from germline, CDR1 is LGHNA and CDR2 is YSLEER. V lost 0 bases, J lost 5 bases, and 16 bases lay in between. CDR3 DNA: TGCGCCAGCAGCCAAGAACCGGGCGGGAACGATTATGGCTACACCTTC. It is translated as CASSQEPGGNDYGYTF.

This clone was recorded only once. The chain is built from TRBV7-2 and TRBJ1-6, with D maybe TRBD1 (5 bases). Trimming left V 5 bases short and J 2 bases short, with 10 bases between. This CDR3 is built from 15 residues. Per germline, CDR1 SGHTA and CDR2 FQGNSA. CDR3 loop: CASSPGQTYNSPLHF. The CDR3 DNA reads TGTGCCAGCAGCCCTGGACAAACCTATAATTCACCCCTCCACTTT.

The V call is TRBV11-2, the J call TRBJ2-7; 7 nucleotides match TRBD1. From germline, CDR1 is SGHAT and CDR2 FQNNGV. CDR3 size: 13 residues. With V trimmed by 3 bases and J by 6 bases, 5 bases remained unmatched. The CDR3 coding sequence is TGTGCCAGCAGCTTTAGTAGGACAGGCGAGCAGTACTTC. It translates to CASSFSRTGEQYF.

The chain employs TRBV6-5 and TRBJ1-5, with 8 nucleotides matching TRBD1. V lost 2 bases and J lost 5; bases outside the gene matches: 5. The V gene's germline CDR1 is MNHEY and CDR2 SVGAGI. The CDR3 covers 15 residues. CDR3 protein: CASSYDRGKDQPQHF. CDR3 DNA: TGTGCCAGCAGTTACGACAGGGGAAAAGATCAGCCCCAGCATTTT.

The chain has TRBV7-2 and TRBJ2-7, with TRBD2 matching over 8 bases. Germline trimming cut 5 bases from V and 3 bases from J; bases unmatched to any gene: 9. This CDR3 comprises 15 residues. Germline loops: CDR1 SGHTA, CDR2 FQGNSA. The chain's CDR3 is CASSPGGGQFYEQYF. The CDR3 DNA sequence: TGTGCCAGCAGCCCGGGCGGGGGGCAATTCTACGAGCAGTACTTC.

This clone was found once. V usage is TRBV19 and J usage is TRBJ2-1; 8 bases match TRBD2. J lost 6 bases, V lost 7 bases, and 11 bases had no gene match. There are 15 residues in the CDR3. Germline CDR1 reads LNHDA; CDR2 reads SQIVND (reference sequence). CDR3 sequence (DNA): TGTGCCAGTAACATGGGCCTAGCGGGCCCCAATGAGCAGTTCTTC. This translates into CASNMGLAGPNEQFF.

The CDR3 DNA sequence: TGTGCCAGCAGCTTACTTCCGCAGGGGGCTATTAGCACTGAAGCTTTCTTT. Encoded protein: CASSLLPQGAISTEAFF. The chain joins TRBV7-2 to TRBJ1-1; 8 bases line up with TRBD1. V lost 2 bases to trimming and J lost 4 bases; unmatched junction nucleotides: 12. This CDR3 has 17 residues. CDR1 and CDR2 from the germline V gene are SGHTA and FQGNSA.

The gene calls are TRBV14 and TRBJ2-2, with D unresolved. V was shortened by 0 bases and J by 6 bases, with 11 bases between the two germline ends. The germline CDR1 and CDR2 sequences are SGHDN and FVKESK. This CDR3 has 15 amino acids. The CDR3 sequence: CASSQEFGYPGELFF. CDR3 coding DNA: TGTGCCAGCAGCCAAGAGTTCGGGTACCCCGGGGAGCTGTTTTTT.

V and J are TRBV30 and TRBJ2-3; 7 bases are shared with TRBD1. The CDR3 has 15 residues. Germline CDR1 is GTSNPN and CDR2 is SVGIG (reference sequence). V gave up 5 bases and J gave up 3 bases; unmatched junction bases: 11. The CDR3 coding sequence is TGTGCCTGGTACAGCGCCCGGACAGGTACAGATACGCAGTATTTT. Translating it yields CAWYSARTGTDTQYF.